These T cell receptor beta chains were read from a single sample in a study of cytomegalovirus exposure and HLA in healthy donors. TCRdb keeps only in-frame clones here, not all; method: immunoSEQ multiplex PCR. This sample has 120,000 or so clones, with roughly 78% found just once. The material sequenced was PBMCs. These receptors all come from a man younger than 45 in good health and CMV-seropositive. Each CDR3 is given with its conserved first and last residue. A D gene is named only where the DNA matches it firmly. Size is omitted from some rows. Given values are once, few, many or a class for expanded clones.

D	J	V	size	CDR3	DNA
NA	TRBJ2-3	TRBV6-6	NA	CASRSQGLDTQYF	TGTGCCAGCAGATCCCAGGGGTTGGATACGCAGTATTTT
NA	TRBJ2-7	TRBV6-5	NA	CASSYHHVRGIYEQYF	TGTGCCAGCAGTTACCATCACGTAAGAGGGATCTACGAGCAGTACTTC
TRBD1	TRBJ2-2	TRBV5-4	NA	CASKGAITGELFF	TGTGCCAGCAAGGGGGCGATCACCGGGGAGCTGTTTTTT
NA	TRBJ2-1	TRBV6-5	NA	CASSYQPGLVNEQFF	TGTGCCAGCAGTTACCAACCGGGACTTGTCAATGAGCAGTTCTTC
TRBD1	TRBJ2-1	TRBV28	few	CASWIEGASYNEQFF	TGTGCCAGCTGGATTGAGGGGGCGTCCTACAATGAGCAGTTCTTC
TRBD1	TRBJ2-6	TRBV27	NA	CASSLGQGLGSGANVLTF	TGTGCCAGCAGTTTAGGACAGGGCTTAGGGTCTGGGGCCAACGTCCTGACTTTC
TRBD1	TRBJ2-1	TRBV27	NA	CASSSPGQGYNEQFF	TGTGCCAGCAGTAGTCCGGGACAGGGATACAATGAGCAGTTCTTC
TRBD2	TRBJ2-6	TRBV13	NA	CASSFPLGAGASSGANVLTF	TGTGCCAGCAGCTTTCCTCTGGGCGCGGGAGCCTCCTCTGGGGCCAACGTCCTGACTTTC
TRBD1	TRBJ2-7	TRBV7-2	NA	CASSLLGTGGHEQYF	TGTGCCAGCAGCTTATTAGGGACAGGGGGTCACGAGCAGTACTTC
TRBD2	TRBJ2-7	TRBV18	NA	CASSPPGGGGEQYF	TGTGCCAGCTCACCACCGGGGGGGGGTGGCGAGCAGTACTTC
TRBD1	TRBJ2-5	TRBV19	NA	CASSSHRGTRETQYF	TGTGCCAGTAGTTCGCACAGGGGGACTCGGGAGACCCAGTACTTC
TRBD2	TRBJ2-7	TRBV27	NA	CASSLTAGALENYEQYF	TGTGCCAGCAGTTTAACAGCGGGGGCCTTAGAGAACTACGAGCAGTACTTC
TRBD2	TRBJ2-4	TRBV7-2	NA	CASSRGGDIQYF	TGTGCCAGCAGCCGGGGGGGGGACATTCAGTACTTC
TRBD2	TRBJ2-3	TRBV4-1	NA	CVSSQGLLTQYF	TGCGTCAGCAGCCAGGGACTACTTACGCAGTATTTT
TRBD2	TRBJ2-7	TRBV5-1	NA	CASSFPSGNEQYF	TGCGCCAGCAGCTTCCCTAGCGGGAACGAGCAGTACTTC
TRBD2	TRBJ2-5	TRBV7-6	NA	CASSLGAGGPEKTQYF	TGTGCCAGCAGCTTAGGAGCGGGAGGGCCGGAAAAGACCCAGTACTTC
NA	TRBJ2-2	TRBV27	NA	CASSSKGQVGELFF	TGTGCCAGCAGTTCGAAGGGGCAAGTGGGGGAGCTGTTTTTT
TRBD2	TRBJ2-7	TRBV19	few	CASSIRREKVYEQYF	TGTGCCAGTAGTATTCGGCGGGAGAAGGTCTACGAGCAGTACTTC
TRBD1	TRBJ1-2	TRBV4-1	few	CASHTYQGAGGYTF	TGCGCCAGCCACACATACCAGGGGGCGGGTGGCTACACCTTC
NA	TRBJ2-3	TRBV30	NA	CAWSYRGDTQYF	TGTGCCTGGAGTTACCGGGGTGATACGCAGTATTTT
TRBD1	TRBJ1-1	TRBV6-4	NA	CASSPGQGNTEAFF	TGTGCCAGCAGCCCAGGACAGGGAAACACTGAAGCTTTCTTT
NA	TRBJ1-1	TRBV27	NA	CASNSQGGPLQAFF	TGTGCCAGCAATTCACAGGGCGGGCCCCTCCAAGCTTTCTTT
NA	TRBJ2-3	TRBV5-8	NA	CARPSGPSTSTDTQYF	TGTGCCAGACCCTCCGGTCCTAGCACTTCCACAGATACGCAGTATTTT
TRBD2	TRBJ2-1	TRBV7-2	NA	CASSLLREGLEQFF	TGTGCCAGCAGCTTGTTGCGGGAGGGCCTCGAGCAGTTCTTC
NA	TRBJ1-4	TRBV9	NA	CASSVVGDGGKLFF	TGTGCCAGCAGCGTAGTAGGGGACGGGGGAAAACTGTTTTTT
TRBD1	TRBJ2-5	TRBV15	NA	CATSRGQGDETQYF	TGTGCCACCAGCAGAGGACAGGGGGACGAGACCCAGTACTTC
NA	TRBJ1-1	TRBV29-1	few	CSVESEHTEAFF	TGCAGCGTTGAGTCAGAACACACTGAAGCTTTCTTT
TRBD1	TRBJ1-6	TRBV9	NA	CASSFRQGDGSPLHF	TGTGCCAGCAGCTTCCGACAGGGCGACGGTTCACCCCTCCACTTT
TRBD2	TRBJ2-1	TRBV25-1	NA	CASTLAGGRNEQFF	TGTGCCAGCACCCTGGCGGGAGGTCGGAATGAGCAGTTCTTC
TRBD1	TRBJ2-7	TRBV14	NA	CASSATGTGAIKQYF	TGTGCCAGCAGTGCCACAGGGACAGGAGCGATTAAGCAGTACTTC
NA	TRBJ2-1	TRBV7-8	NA	CASSLAGVADNEQFF	TGTGCCAGCAGCTTAGCGGGGGTAGCGGACAATGAGCAGTTCTTC
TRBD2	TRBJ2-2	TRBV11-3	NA	CASSVAGNTGELFF	TGTGCCAGCAGTGTAGCGGGGAACACCGGGGAGCTGTTTTTT
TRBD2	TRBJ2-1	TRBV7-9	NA	CASSLGWTSGRVHEQFF	TGTGCCAGCAGCTTAGGTTGGACTAGCGGGAGAGTCCATGAGCAGTTCTTC
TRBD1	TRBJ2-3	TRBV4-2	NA	CASSFPGQGGTDTQYF	TGTGCCAGCAGCTTCCCAGGACAGGGCGGCACAGATACGCAGTATTTT
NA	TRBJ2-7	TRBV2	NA	CASSLWSGSRNEQYF	TGTGCCAGCAGTCTATGGAGCGGTTCTAGGAACGAGCAGTACTTC
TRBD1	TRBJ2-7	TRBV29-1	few	CSVEGAGGLVEQYF	TGCAGCGTTGAGGGGGCAGGGGGCTTGGTCGAGCAGTACTTC
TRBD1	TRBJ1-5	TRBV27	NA	CASSADRGNQPQHF	TGTGCCAGCAGCGCGGACAGGGGCAATCAGCCCCAGCATTTT
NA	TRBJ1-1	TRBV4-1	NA	CASSRLEGSTEAFF	TGCGCCAGCAGCCGATTAGAGGGTTCCACTGAAGCTTTCTTT
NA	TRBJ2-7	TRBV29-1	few	CSTRGGGSDEQYF	TGCAGCACAAGAGGTGGGGGCTCTGACGAGCAGTACTTC
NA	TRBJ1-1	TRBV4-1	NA	CASSHSMEGSTEAFF	TGCGCCAGCAGCCATTCTATGGAGGGAAGCACTGAAGCTTTCTTT
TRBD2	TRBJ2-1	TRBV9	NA	CASSASGGEFDEQFF	TGTGCCAGCAGCGCCAGCGGGGGGGAATTCGATGAGCAGTTCTTC
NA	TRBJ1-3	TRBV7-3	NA	CASSPDSNSGNTIYF	TGTGCCAGCAGCCCGGACAGTAACTCTGGAAACACCATATATTTT
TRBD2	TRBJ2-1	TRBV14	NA	CASSQDLRGDPDQSSYNEQFF	TGTGCCAGCAGCCAAGACCTCCGGGGGGACCCTGATCAAAGCTCCTACAATGAGCAGTTCTTC
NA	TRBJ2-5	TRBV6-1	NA	CASSPGGGGPETQYF	TGTGCCAGCAGTCCGGGTGGGGGGGGGCCGGAGACCCAGTACTTC
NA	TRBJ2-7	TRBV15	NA	CATSRDPGTYEQYF	TGTGCCACCAGCAGAGATCCAGGGACCTACGAGCAGTACTTC
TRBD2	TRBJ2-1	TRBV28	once	CASTLPGLAGTSYNEQFF	TGTGCCAGCACTCTACCGGGACTAGCGGGAACCTCCTACAATGAGCAGTTCTTC
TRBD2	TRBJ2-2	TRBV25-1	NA	CASSVSGTSGAGELFF	TGTGCCAGCAGTGTTTCCGGGACTAGCGGGGCCGGGGAGCTGTTTTTT
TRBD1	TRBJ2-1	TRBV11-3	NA	CASSPGQGYNEQFF	TGTGCCAGCAGCCCGGGACAGGGCTACAATGAGCAGTTCTTC
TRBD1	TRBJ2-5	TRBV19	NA	CASSPDRGRQETQYF	TGTGCCAGTAGCCCAGACAGGGGCCGACAAGAGACCCAGTACTTC
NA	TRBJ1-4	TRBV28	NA	CASSIFFQARATNEKLFF	TGTGCCAGCAGCATTTTTTTTCAGGCAAGAGCAACTAATGAAAAACTGTTTTTT
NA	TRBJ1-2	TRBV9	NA	CASSANPGSAYYGYTF	TGTGCCAGCAGCGCGAACCCAGGATCGGCCTATTATGGCTACACCTTC
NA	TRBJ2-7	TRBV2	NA	CASKEGDSYEQYF	TGTGCCAGCAAAGAAGGAGACTCCTACGAGCAGTACTTC
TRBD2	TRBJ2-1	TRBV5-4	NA	CASRLTSGAWDEQFF	TGTGCCAGCAGGTTAACTAGCGGGGCGTGGGATGAGCAGTTCTTC
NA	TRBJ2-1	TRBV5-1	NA	CASSLTRFNEQFF	TGCGCCAGCAGCTTGACCAGGTTCAATGAGCAGTTCTTC
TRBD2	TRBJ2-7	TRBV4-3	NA	CASSQGGLAGRYEQYF	TGCGCCAGCAGCCAGGGGGGGCTAGCGGGCCGCTACGAGCAGTACTTC